One and the same sample provided the 20 T cell receptor beta chains below, sequenced in a study of T cells in Graves' hyperthyroidism and ophthalmopathy. Researchers took RNA transcripts and amplified the TCR beta CDR3 regions from them. First-round RT-PCR of the TCR CDR3 relied on the HTBI primer set. One entry per CDR3 protein, called by TCRdb with MiXCR from the multiplex PCR reads. Of approximately 690,000 distinct CDR3 sequences in the sample, less than 25% were seen once. The source material was blood. Receptor source: a man younger than 45 with Graves' ophthalmopathy.

The chain recombines TRBV6-1 with TRBJ1-1; D ambiguous. Trimming removed 6 bases from V and 6 bases from J, with 11 bases in between. This CDR3 comprises 12 residues. From germline, CDR1 is MNHNS and CDR2 SASEGT. CDR3 sequence: CASSQNGAEAFF. Written as DNA, the CDR3 is TGTGCCAGCAGCCAAAACGGAGCTGAAGCTTTCTTT.

The genes are TRBV19 and TRBJ2-1; a possible D gene is TRBD1 (6 bases). CDR3 length equals 14 residues. V lost 3 bases, J lost 12 bases, and 18 bases lay in between. Germline loops: CDR1 LNHDA, CDR2 SQIVND (reference sequence). The CDR3 spells CASSMGAGAVVQFF. DNA for the CDR3: TGTGCCAGTAGTATGGGGGCAGGGGCGGTGGTGCAGTTCTTC.

In this sample, this clonotype turned up a few times. V gene TRBV9 combines with J gene TRBJ2-7; 9 nucleotides line up with TRBD1. This CDR3 is 15 amino acids long. Germline CDR1 reads SGDLS; CDR2 reads YYNGEE. V was clipped by 3 bases and J by 2 bases; unmatched bases: 6. CDR3 DNA: TGTGCCAGCAGCGAGGAGGGGACAGGGACCTACGAGCAGTACTTC. Encoded protein: CASSEEGTGTYEQYF.

This clonotype was found a few times. This rearrangement joins TRBV6-1 to TRBJ2-1; 9 bases fit TRBD2. Germline CDR1 reads MNHNS; CDR2 reads SASEGT. The CDR3 covers 13 residues. The V gene end was trimmed by 3 bases and the J gene end by 15 bases; junction bases not matched to a gene: 9. CDR3 bases: TGTGCCAGCAGTGAGGCTAGCGGGACACAGGCGTTCTTC. Protein product: CASSEASGTQAFF.

This clonotype was counted ten times or more. V gene TRBV6-2 or TRBV6-3 combines with J gene TRBJ1-1; D is unclear. CDR1 and CDR2 from the germline V gene are MNHEY and SVGEGT. This CDR3 has 13 residues. The V and J ends lost 3 bases and 0 bases respectively, with 5 bases between them. The CDR3 DNA reads as TGTGCCAGCAGTTATATGGTGAACACTGAAGCTTTCTTT. Its translation: CASSYMVNTEAFF.

This rearrangement joins TRBV2 to TRBJ2-7; 9 nucleotides agree with TRBD2. The CDR3 is 14 amino acids. Germline V gene data show CDR1 as SNHLY and CDR2 as FYNNEI. Trimming cost V 3 bases and J 5 bases; bases outside gene matches: 5. DNA for the CDR3: TGTGCCAGCAGTGACGGGACTAGCACCGACGAGCAGTACTTC. Encoded protein: CASSDGTSTDEQYF.

This clonotype appeared a few times. The chain joins TRBV20-1 to TRBJ2-5; D perhaps matches TRBD2 (5 bases). The CDR3 is 11 amino acids. Germline-derived CDR1 and CDR2 are DFQATT and SNEGSKA (reference sequence). V was shortened by 7 bases and J by 5 bases, with 11 bases between the two germline ends. CDR3 bases: TGCAGTGTTTCACCGGGGGAGACCCAGTACTTC. This translates into CSVSPGETQYF.

In its sample, this clonotype was seen many times. This chain joins TRBV5-1 and TRBJ2-3; TRBD2 agrees at 12 bases. V trimming: 2 bases; J trimming: 6 bases; junction bases outside the gene matches: 4. CDR1 and CDR2 from the germline V gene are SGHRS and YFSETQ. The CDR3 runs 15 residues. In DNA form, the CDR3 reads TGCGCCAGCAGCTTACTAGCGGGAGGCCCCGATACGCAGTATTTT. Its protein is CASSLLAGGPDTQYF.

This clonotype has only a few counts. This chain connects TRBV2 to TRBJ2-2, with TRBD2 matching 8 bases. CDR1 is SNHLY, CDR2 FYNNEI, per germline. This CDR3 has 14 amino acids. The ends lost 6 bases at V and 4 bases at J; junction bases unmatched: 4. The CDR3 here is CASRGLVFTGELFF. The CDR3 nucleotides read TGTGCCAGCAGGGGACTAGTTTTCACCGGGGAGCTGTTTTTT. The entire variable domain, with the rest obtained from reference TRBV2 and TRBJ2-2, is as follows: EPEVTQTPSHQVTQMGQEVILRCVPISNHLYFYWYRQILGQKVEFLVSFYNNEISEKSEIFDDQFSVERPDGSNFTLKIRSTKLEDSAMYFCASRGLVFTGELFFGEGSRLTVL.

This clonotype was seen only a few times. The V and J genes are TRBV27 and TRBJ2-7; 7 positions agree with TRBD1. This CDR3 is built from 15 residues. Germline assignment: CDR1 MNHEY and CDR2 SMNVEV (reference sequence). J lost 3 bases, V lost 4 bases, and 9 bases had no gene match. Here the CDR3 reads CASSSSLGTDYEQYF. In DNA, the CDR3 is TGTGCCAGCAGTTCGTCCCTCGGGACAGACTACGAGCAGTACTTC.

The chain carries TRBV28 and TRBJ2-2; 9 bases map to TRBD1. Trimming at V came to 4 bases and at J to 3 bases, leaving 9 bases not matched to a gene. The CDR3 covers 17 residues. Germline CDR1 is MDHEN and CDR2 is SYDVKM. CDR3 nucleotide sequence: TGTGCCAGCAGTTCCTACAGGGGGCGTATGGACACCGGGGAGCTGTTTTTT. Protein: CASSSYRGRMDTGELFF. The complete variable domain, with remaining parts taken from reference TRBV28 and TRBJ2-2, reads DVKVTQSSRYLVKRTGEKVFLECVQDMDHENMFWYRQDPGLGLRLIYFSYDVKMKEKGDIPEGYSVSREKKERFSLILESASTNQTSMYLCASSSYRGRMDTGELFFGEGSRLTVL.

As to this clonotype: The junction differs from germline at one of its ends, possibly a read error. The rearrangement joins TRBV20-1 to TRBJ2-7, with D possibly TRBD2 on 5 matching bases. This CDR3 is 14 amino acids long. CDR1 is DFQATT, CDR2 SNEGSKA, per germline (reference sequence). CDR3 nucleotides: TGCAGTGCTGGAGACCTACTAGTCACCTACGAGCAGTACTTC. Translated, it gives CSAGDLLVTYEQYF.

The chain links TRBV5-5 to TRBJ2-1; 7 bases map to TRBD1. The CDR3 has 16 residues. The germline V gene has CDR1 SGHKS and CDR2 YYEKEE (reference sequence). V shed 3 bases, J shed 4 bases, and the junction held 10 bases outside the gene matches. The DNA of the CDR3 is TGTGCCAGCAGCTCAGAGACAGGGTCGAGATACAATGAGCAGTTCTTC. Translation: CASSSETGSRYNEQFF.

The rearrangement uses TRBV6-5 and TRBJ1-1; 7 positions match TRBD1. Germline V CDR1 and CDR2: MNHEY, SVGAGI. The CDR3 sequence is 14 residues long. J was trimmed by 6 bases and V by 2 bases; bases with no gene match: 6. The CDR3 here is CASSYTRQGSEAFF. The CDR3 region has the DNA TGTGCCAGCAGTTACACCCGACAGGGCTCTGAAGCTTTCTTT.

V gene TRBV27 combines with J gene TRBJ2-1; D unclear. CDR3 length: 14 residues. V was cut by 0 bases and J by 4 bases, with 7 bases left in between. CDR1 is MNHEY and CDR2 is SMNVEV in the germline V gene (reference sequence). This CDR3 is CASSLSAGYNEQFF. CDR3 nucleotides: TGTGCCAGCAGTTTATCCGCTGGATACAATGAGCAGTTCTTC.

This clonotype occurred once. This chain joins TRBV9 and TRBJ2-5; 8 positions match TRBD2. This CDR3 region has 19 residues. In germline, CDR1 is SGDLS, CDR2 YYNGEE. The junction had 17 bases not matched to a gene; V was cut back by 2 bases and J by 2 bases. The chain's CDR3 is CASSVYPGGAGGEQETQYF. For the CDR3, the DNA is TGTGCCAGCAGCGTTTACCCGGGTGGTGCCGGGGGGGAACAAGAGACCCAGTACTTC.

The chain combines TRBV24-1 with TRBJ2-3; the match to TRBD2 covers 14 bases. The germline gives CDR1 KGHDR, CDR2 SFDVKD. The CDR3 sequence is 16 residues long. The V and J ends lost 6 bases and 6 bases, in that order; junction bases with no gene match: 7. The CDR3 protein is CATSRGGLAGVDTQYF. The CDR3 DNA is TGTGCCACCAGTCGAGGGGGACTAGCGGGAGTGGATACGCAGTATTTT.

This clonotype was observed at least ten times. This chain links TRBV11-2 with TRBJ2-3; D is unresolved. V dropped 2 bases and J dropped 4 bases, with 10 bases sitting between them. This CDR3 comprises 14 residues. Germline-derived CDR1 and CDR2 are SGHAT and FQNNGV. CDR3 region: CASSLSPGSDTQYF. CDR3 DNA: TGTGCCAGCAGCTTAAGCCCCGGGTCAGATACGCAGTATTTT.

The chain couples TRBV7-3 to TRBJ2-5; D ambiguous. V lost 9 bases and J lost 7, with 9 bases in between. The CDR3 spans 10 residues. The germline V gene has CDR1 SGHTA and CDR2 FQGTGA. CDR3 in amino acids: CARTKGTQYF. DNA for the CDR3: TGTGCCAGAACGAAGGGGACCCAGTACTTC.

The rearrangement joins TRBV25-1 to TRBJ1-6, with D hard to call. V lost 9 bases, J lost 6 bases, and 9 bases lay in between. Germline V gene sequence: CDR1 MGHDK, CDR2 SYGVNS. The CDR3 consists of 12 residues. The chain's CDR3 is CASDTSNSPLHF. The CDR3 DNA is TGTGCCAGTGATACGAGTAATTCACCCCTCCACTTT.